The 22 T cell receptor beta chains reported below all come from one sample, sequenced in a study of T cell repertoires in cytomegalovirus infection. Their recognized antigens are unknown. A single record per CDR3 protein comes from TCRdb applying MiXCR to the reads. The table lists about 89,000 distinct CDR3 sequences, around 32% of them singletons. Here the sequenced sample was CD8+ T cells from cultured PBMCs, taken from culture after CMV antigen stimulation. The receptors shown here come from a human donor in good health (CMV status not recorded). Some clones in this sample may be carry-over from other donors' samples.

The chain joins TRBV11-1 to TRBJ1-1; 8 bases align to TRBD1. The germline V gene encodes CDR1 SGHAT and CDR2 FQDESV (reference sequence). The CDR3 consists of 15 residues. V was pared by 5 bases and J by 3 bases, with 8 bases of the junction left unmatched. The CDR3 region has the DNA TGTGCCAGCAGCCCTCAGGACAGGGTGGACACTGAAGCTTTCTTT. Its protein is CASSPQDRVDTEAFF. The full variable domain, completed using reference TRBV11-1 and TRBJ1-1, is EAEVAQSPRYKITEKSQAVAFWCDPISGHATLYWYRQILGQGPELLVQFQDESVVDDSQLPKDRFSAERLKGVDSTLKIQPAELGDSAMYLCASSPQDRVDTEAFFGQGTRLTVV.

This clonotype was seen ten or more times. The chain has TRBV6-1 and TRBJ2-3; 9 bases align to TRBD2. With V trimmed by 4 bases and J by 4 bases, 3 bases remained unmatched. Per the germline V gene, CDR1 is MNHNS and CDR2 is SASEGT. This CDR3 contains 14 residues. CDR3 nucleotide sequence: TGTGCCAGCAGTGCGGCTAGCGGGGCAGATACGCAGTATTTT. Its translation is CASSAASGADTQYF.

The table lists this clonotype with many counts. The rearrangement uses TRBV12-3 or TRBV12-4 and TRBJ2-5; 8 bases match TRBD1. The CDR3 consists of 14 residues. Losses at the gene ends were 5 bases for V and 2 bases for J; bases not matched to a gene: 4. CDR3 DNA: TGTGCCAGCAGTGCCCGGACAGGGCAAGAGACCCAGTACTTC. Amino acid sequence: CASSARTGQETQYF.

This clonotype was seen ten or more times. This chain uses TRBV7-3 with TRBJ2-1; D unresolved. Trimming left V 4 bases short and J 5 bases short, with 9 bases between. The CDR3 contains 13 residues. Germline values: CDR1 SGHTA, CDR2 FQGTGA. CDR3 loop: CASSSLTDNEQFF. Written as DNA, the CDR3 is TGTGCCAGCAGCTCGCTCACGGACAATGAGCAGTTCTTC.

This clonotype was picked up a small number of times. CDR3 loop: CASSQDGTSGGETQYF. CDR3 in DNA: TGCGCCAGCAGCCAAGATGGCACTAGCGGGGGAGAGACCCAGTACTTC. The V gene is TRBV4-1, the J gene TRBJ2-5; 11 nucleotides line up with TRBD2. This CDR3 has 16 residues. J lost 4 bases, V lost 0 bases, and 4 bases had no gene match. Germline V gene sequence: CDR1 MGHRA, CDR2 YSYEKL.

This clonotype was observed a handful of times. The V call is TRBV7-4, the J call TRBJ1-3; 7 nucleotides agree with TRBD1. V shed 7 bases, J shed 4 bases, and the junction held 7 bases outside the gene matches. Looked up from germline, CDR1 is SGHVT and CDR2 is SQSDAQ. This CDR3 has 14 residues. The DNA of the CDR3 is TGTGCCAGCAACCAACAGGGGCGCGGAAACACCATATATTTT. Translated, it gives CASNQQGRGNTIYF.

This clonotype was counted only a few times. The CDR3 loop is CASSYWQGAMNTEAFF. In DNA form, the CDR3 reads TGTGCCAGCAGTTACTGGCAGGGGGCTATGAACACTGAAGCTTTCTTT. The chain links TRBV6-5 to TRBJ1-1, with 8 bases matching TRBD1. The CDR3 has 16 residues. The V gene's germline CDR1 is MNHEY and CDR2 SVGAGI. The V segment lost 1 base and the J segment 0 bases; nucleotides outside the gene matches: 4.

The chain employs TRBV6-6 and TRBJ2-1; 14 bases are a match to TRBD2. With 7 bases clipped from V and 9 bases from J, the junction kept 8 bases outside the gene matches. This CDR3 has 15 residues. From germline, CDR1 is MNHNY and CDR2 SVGAGI (reference sequence). The CDR3, as DNA: TGTGCCAGCACCCCCGCCGGACTAGCGGGGGGTGAGCAGTTCTTC. Residues: CASTPAGLAGGEQFF.

The J gene is TRBJ2-5, the V gene TRBV7-6; D unclear. CDR3 size: 14 residues. CDR1 is SGHVS, CDR2 FNYEAQ, per germline. Trimming took off 3 bases at V and 2 bases at J, with 10 bases between the two ends. The DNA for the CDR3 is TGTGCCAGCAGCTTGGGTCAACAGCAAGAGACCCAGTACTTC. Residues: CASSLGQQQETQYF.

This clonotype has just a few counts. The chain carries TRBV7-9 and TRBJ1-1, with D tentatively TRBD1 (6 bases). The germline V and J ends were trimmed by 5 bases and 1 base, with 14 bases remaining between them. The length of the CDR3 is 15 residues. Germline V gene sequence: CDR1 SEHNR, CDR2 FQNEAQ (reference sequence). CDR3 amino acids: CASSPSGGANTEAFF. The CDR3, as DNA: TGTGCCAGCAGCCCCAGTGGGGGGGCGAACACTGAAGCTTTCTTT.

The V call is TRBV2, the J call TRBJ2-5, with 8 bases fitting TRBD1. The CDR3 spans 15 residues. V lost 3 bases and J lost 3; bases outside the gene matches: 6. Germline CDR1 is SNHLY and CDR2 is FYNNEI. The CDR3 reads CASSDVTGVEETQYF. The CDR3 coding sequence is TGTGCCAGCAGTGACGTGACAGGGGTGGAAGAGACCCAGTACTTC.

The V call is TRBV19, the J call TRBJ1-1; D is possibly TRBD1 (6 bases). The CDR3 contains 14 residues. Germline loops: CDR1 LNHDA, CDR2 SQIVND (reference sequence). V lost 9 bases and J 2 bases, leaving 16 bases between the germline ends. Here the CDR3 DNA reads TGTGCCAGCCGCCCACAGGGAGGAAACACTGAAGCTTTCTTT. Protein sequence: CASRPQGGNTEAFF. Filled out from reference TRBV19 and TRBJ1-1, the complete variable domain reads DGGITQSPKYLFRKEGQNVTLSCEQNLNHDAMYWYRQDPGQGLRLIYYSQIVNDFQKGDIAEGYSVSREKKESFPLTVTSAQKNPTAFYLCASRPQGGNTEAFFGQGTRLTVV.

The chain is built from TRBV18 and TRBJ1-2; 9 bases line up with TRBD1. The J segment lost 0 bases and the V segment lost 3 bases, leaving 2 bases of the junction unmatched. This CDR3 has 15 residues. Germline V gene sequence: CDR1 KGHSH, CDR2 LQKENI. CDR3 region: CASSPGDRANYGYTF. CDR3 nucleotides: TGTGCCAGCTCACCCGGGGACAGGGCTAACTATGGCTACACCTTC. The full variable domain, rest sourced from reference TRBV18 and TRBJ1-2, is NAGVMQNPRHLVRRRGQEARLRCSPMKGHSHVYWYRQLPEEGLKFMVYLQKENIIDESGMPKERFSAEFPKEGPSILRIQQVVRGDSAAYFCASSPGDRANYGYTFGSGTRLTVV.

This clonotype was found a few times. This chain uses TRBV4-2 with TRBJ1-1, with no clear D. Trimming cost V 0 bases and J 0 bases, with 11 bases left between them. Per the germline V gene, CDR1 is LGHNA and CDR2 is YNFKEQ. The CDR3 runs 16 residues. CDR3: CASSQEGSTVNTEAFF. CDR3 in DNA: TGTGCCAGCAGCCAAGAGGGTTCGACGGTGAACACTGAAGCTTTCTTT.

At least ten counts were recorded for this clonotype. Written as DNA, the CDR3 is TGTGCCAGCAGCCCCCGGACTAGCGGGGGGGCGCGCACCGGGGAGCTGTTTTTT. Translation gives CASSPRTSGGARTGELFF. V and J are TRBV7-2 and TRBJ2-2; 15 nucleotides align to TRBD2. The CDR3 runs 18 residues. Germline V lookup: CDR1 SGHTA, CDR2 FQGNSA. Germline trimming cut 5 bases from V and 4 bases from J; bases unmatched to any gene: 8.

This clonotype was counted ten times or more. J is TRBJ1-1 and V is TRBV7-9; the D gene is possibly TRBD1 (6 bases). Per germline, CDR1 SEHNR and CDR2 FQNEAQ (reference sequence). This CDR3 is 15 amino acids long. V was cut by 0 bases and J by 7 bases, with 15 bases left in between. The CDR3 protein is CASSLAGPRGGEAFF. In DNA, the CDR3 is TGTGCCAGCAGCTTAGCTGGTCCCAGGGGAGGTGAAGCTTTCTTT.

This clonotype occurred a few times. The chain has TRBV12-3 or TRBV12-4 and TRBJ2-7, with D unclear. Deletions cut 5 bases from V and 3 bases from J, with 8 bases between. The CDR3 runs to 12 residues. CDR3 protein: CASSPSDYEQYF. The DNA for the CDR3 is TGTGCCAGCAGTCCCTCCGACTACGAGCAGTACTTC.

The chain couples TRBV28 to TRBJ2-1; 13 nucleotides line up with TRBD2. Germline V gene data show CDR1 as MDHEN and CDR2 as SYDVKM. The J segment lost 0 bases and the V segment lost 3 bases, leaving 2 bases of the junction unmatched. This CDR3 is built from 17 residues. The CDR3 nucleotides read TGTGCCAGCAGTTTGGGACTAGCGGGGAGCTCCTACAATGAGCAGTTCTTC. It specifies CASSLGLAGSSYNEQFF. The full variable domain, with the rest looked up from reference TRBV28 and TRBJ2-1, is DVKVTQSSRYLVKRTGEKVFLECVQDMDHENMFWYRQDPGLGLRLIYFSYDVKMKEKGDIPEGYSVSREKKERFSLILESASTNQTSMYLCASSLGLAGSSYNEQFFGPGTRLTVL.

The V and J genes are TRBV19 and TRBJ1-5; D gene ambiguous. The CDR3 sequence is 18 residues long. Trimming stripped 5 bases from V and 0 bases from J, with 20 bases between. CDR1 LNHDA and CDR2 SQIVND come from the germline V gene (reference sequence). CDR3 coding DNA: TGTGCCAGTAGTGGACCCGGACGGACCTTCTATAGCAATCAGCCCCAGCATTTT. This encodes CASSGPGRTFYSNQPQHF.

The V call is TRBV19, the J call TRBJ1-1; D is unresolved. Germline values: CDR1 LNHDA, CDR2 SQIVND (reference sequence). The CDR3 is 15 amino acids. The ends were cut back, 3 bases at V and 8 bases at J, with 19 bases in the middle. The CDR3 DNA follows: TGTGCCAGTAGTATGGTAGGACCGGCTCTGCGAGAAGCTTTCTTT. Encoded protein: CASSMVGPALREAFF.

This sequence joins TRBV20-1 and TRBJ1-1; D not certain. The CDR3 extends over 14 amino acids. V lost 2 bases to trimming and J lost 4 bases, with 14 bases between them. Germline assignment: CDR1 DFQATT and CDR2 SNEGSKA (reference sequence). The CDR3 DNA sequence: TGCAGTGCTAGAAACCCACCCGAGGGCACTGAAGCTTTCTTT. As protein: CSARNPPEGTEAFF.

This chain uses TRBV9 with TRBJ1-2; possibly TRBD1 for D (5 bases). The CDR3 has 15 amino acids. V was clipped by 4 bases and J by 4 bases, with 17 bases between them. Germline CDR1 and CDR2: SGDLS and YYNGEE. The CDR3: CASSTRQPDLYGYTF. The CDR3 DNA sequence: TGTGCCAGCAGCACCAGACAGCCCGACCTCTATGGCTACACCTTC.